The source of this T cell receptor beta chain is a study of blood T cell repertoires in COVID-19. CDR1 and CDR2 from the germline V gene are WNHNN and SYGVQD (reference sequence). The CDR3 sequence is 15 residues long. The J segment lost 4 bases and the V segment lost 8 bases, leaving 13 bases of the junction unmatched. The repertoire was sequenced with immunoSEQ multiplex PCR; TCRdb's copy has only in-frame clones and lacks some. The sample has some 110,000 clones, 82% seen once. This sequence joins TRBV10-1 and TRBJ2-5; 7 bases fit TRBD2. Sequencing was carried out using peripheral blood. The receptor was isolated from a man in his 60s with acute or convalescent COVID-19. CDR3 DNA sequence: TGCGCCAGCCCCTCGTGTCGAGCGGGAATAGAGACCCAGTACTTC. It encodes CASPSCRAGIETQYF.